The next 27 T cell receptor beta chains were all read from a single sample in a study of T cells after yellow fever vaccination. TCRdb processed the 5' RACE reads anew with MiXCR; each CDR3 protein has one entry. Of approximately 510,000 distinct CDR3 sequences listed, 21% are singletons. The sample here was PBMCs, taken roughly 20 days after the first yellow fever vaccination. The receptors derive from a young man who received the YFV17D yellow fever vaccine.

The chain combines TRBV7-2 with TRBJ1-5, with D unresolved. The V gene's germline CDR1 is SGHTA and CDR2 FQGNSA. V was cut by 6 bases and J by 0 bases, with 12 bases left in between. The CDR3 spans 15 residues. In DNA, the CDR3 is TGTGCCAGCAGTCCCACTTGGTATAGCAATCAGCCCCAGCATTTT. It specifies CASSPTWYSNQPQHF.

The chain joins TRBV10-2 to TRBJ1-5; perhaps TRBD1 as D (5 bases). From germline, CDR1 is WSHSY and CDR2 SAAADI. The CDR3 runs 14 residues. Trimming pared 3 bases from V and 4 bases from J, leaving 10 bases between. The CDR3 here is CASSDGGRNQPQHF. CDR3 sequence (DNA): TGCGCCAGCAGTGATGGGGGGAGGAATCAGCCCCAGCATTTT.

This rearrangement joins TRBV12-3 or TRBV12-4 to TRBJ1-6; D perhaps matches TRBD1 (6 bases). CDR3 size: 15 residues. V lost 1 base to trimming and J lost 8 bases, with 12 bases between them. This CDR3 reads CASSLDRAGHSPLHF. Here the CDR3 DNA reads TGTGCCAGCAGTTTAGACAGGGCTGGGCATTCACCCCTCCACTTT.

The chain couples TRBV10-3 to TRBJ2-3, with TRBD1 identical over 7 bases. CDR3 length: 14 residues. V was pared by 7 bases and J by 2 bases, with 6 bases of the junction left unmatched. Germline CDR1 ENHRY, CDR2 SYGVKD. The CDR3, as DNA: TGTGCCATCACCCGGGGACAGAACACAGATACGCAGTATTTT. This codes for CAITRGQNTDTQYF.

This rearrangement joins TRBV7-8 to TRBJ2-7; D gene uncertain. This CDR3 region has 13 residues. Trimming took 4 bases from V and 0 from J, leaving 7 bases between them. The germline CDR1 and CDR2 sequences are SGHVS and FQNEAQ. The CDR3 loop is CASSSESSYEQYF. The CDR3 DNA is TGTGCCAGCAGCTCCGAAAGCTCCTACGAGCAGTACTTC.

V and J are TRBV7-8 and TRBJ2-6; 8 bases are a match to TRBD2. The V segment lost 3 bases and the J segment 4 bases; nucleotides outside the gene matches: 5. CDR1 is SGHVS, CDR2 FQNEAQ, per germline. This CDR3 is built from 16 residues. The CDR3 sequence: CASSFFRGGGANVLTF. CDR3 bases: TGTGCCAGCAGCTTCTTTCGGGGGGGAGGGGCCAACGTCCTGACTTTC.

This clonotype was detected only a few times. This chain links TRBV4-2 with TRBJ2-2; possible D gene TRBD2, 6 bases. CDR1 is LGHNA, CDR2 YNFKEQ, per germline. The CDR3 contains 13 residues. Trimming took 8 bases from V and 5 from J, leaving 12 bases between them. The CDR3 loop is CASGPGGTGELFF. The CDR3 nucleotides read TGTGCCAGCGGCCCCGGGGGAACCGGGGAGCTGTTTTTT.

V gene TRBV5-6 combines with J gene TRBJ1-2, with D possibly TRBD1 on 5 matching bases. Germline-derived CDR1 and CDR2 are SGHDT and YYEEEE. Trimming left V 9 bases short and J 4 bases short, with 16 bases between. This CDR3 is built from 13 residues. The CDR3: CAMSLGLVYGYTF. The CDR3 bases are TGTGCCATGAGCCTGGGGCTAGTCTATGGCTACACCTTC.

The CDR3 is CASSRTGDEAFF. The CDR3 DNA follows: TGTGCCAGCAGCCGGACAGGGGATGAAGCTTTCTTT. This chain links TRBV7-9 with TRBJ1-1, with 9 bases matching TRBD1. The CDR3 length is 12 residues. Germline V gene data show CDR1 as SEHNR and CDR2 as FQNEAQ (reference sequence). V trimming: 5 bases; J trimming: 7 bases; junction bases outside the gene matches: 2.

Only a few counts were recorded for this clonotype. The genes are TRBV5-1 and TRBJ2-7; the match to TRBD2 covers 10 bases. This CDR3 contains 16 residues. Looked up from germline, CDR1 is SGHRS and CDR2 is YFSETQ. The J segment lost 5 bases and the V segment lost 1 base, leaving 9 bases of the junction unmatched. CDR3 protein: CASSLPTSGEVHEQYF. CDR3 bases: TGCGCCAGCAGCTTGCCTACTAGCGGGGAGGTCCACGAGCAGTACTTC.

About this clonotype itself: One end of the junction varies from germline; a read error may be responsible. The CDR3 loop reads CSARGLAGAYNEQFF. The CDR3 DNA reads TGCAGTGCCAGAGGACTAGCGGGGGCCTACAATGAGCAGTTCTTC. The chain joins TRBV20-1 to TRBJ2-1; 13 bases fit TRBD2. Per germline, CDR1 DFQATT and CDR2 SNEGSKA (reference sequence). The CDR3 runs to 15 residues.

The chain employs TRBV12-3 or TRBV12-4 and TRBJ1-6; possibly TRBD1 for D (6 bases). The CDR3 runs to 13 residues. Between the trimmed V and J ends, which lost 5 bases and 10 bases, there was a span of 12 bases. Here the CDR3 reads CASSHRVRSPLHF. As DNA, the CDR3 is TGTGCCAGCAGTCACAGGGTCAGATCACCCCTCCACTTT.

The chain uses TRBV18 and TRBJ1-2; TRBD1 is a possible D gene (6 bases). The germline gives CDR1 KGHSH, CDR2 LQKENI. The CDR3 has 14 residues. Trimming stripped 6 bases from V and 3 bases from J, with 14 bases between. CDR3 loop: CASSGTLGDYGYTF. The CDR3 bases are TGTGCCAGCTCGGGGACACTCGGGGACTATGGCTACACCTTC. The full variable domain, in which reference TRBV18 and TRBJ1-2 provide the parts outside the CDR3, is NAGVMQNPRHLVRRRGQEARLRCSPMKGHSHVYWYRQLPEEGLKFMVYLQKENIIDESGMPKERFSAEFPKEGPSILRIQQVVRGDSAAYFCASSGTLGDYGYTFGSGTRLTVV.

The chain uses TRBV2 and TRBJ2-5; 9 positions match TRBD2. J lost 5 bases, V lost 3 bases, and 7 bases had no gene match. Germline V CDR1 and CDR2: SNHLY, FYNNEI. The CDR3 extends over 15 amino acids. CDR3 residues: CASSEWASGDETQYF. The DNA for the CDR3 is TGTGCCAGCAGTGAGTGGGCTAGCGGGGACGAGACCCAGTACTTC.

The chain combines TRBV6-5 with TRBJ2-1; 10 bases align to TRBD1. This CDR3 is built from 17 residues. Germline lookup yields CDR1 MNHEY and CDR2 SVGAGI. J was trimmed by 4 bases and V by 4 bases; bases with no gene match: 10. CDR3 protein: CASSLYTGTGAYNEQFF. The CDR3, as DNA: TGTGCCAGCAGTTTGTACACCGGGACAGGGGCATACAATGAGCAGTTCTTC.

The CDR3 region is CASSLNGGAAKNIQYF. CDR3 nucleotide sequence: TGTGCCAGCAGCTTAAATGGGGGGGCTGCCAAAAACATTCAGTACTTC. J is TRBJ2-4 and V is TRBV7-2; D is perhaps TRBD2 (7 bases). Trimming left V 2 bases short and J 1 base short, with 12 bases between. The CDR3 has 16 amino acids. Germline CDR1 and CDR2: SGHTA and FQGNSA.

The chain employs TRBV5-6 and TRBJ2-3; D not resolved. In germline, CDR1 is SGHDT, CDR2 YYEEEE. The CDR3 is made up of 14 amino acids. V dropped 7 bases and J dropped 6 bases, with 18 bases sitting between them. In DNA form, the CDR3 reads TGTGCCAGCGGACCCGTGCCCCCTTTGGATACGCAGTATTTT. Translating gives CASGPVPPLDTQYF. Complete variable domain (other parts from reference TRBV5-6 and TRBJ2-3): DAGVTQSPTHLIKTRGQQVTLRCSPKSGHDTVSWYQQALGQGPQFIFQYYEEEERQRGNFPDRFSGHQFPNYSSELNVNALLLGDSALYLCASGPVPPLDTQYFGPGTRLTVL.

CDR3 sequence (DNA): TGTGCCAGCAGCCCCCGGGACAGGGGCCGCGATGAGCAGTTCTTC. It is translated as CASSPRDRGRDEQFF. The V call is TRBV13, the J call TRBJ2-1; 10 nucleotides align to TRBD1. Germline CDR1 is PRHDT and CDR2 is FYEKMQ (reference sequence). V lost 5 bases to trimming and J lost 8 bases; unmatched junction nucleotides: 9. This CDR3 is 15 amino acids long.

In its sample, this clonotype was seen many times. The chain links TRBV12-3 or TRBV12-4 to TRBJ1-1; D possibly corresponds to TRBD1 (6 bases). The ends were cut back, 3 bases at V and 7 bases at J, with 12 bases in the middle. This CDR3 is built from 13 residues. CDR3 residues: CASSFLQGGEAFF. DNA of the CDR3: TGTGCCAGCAGTTTTTTACAGGGCGGTGAAGCTTTCTTT.

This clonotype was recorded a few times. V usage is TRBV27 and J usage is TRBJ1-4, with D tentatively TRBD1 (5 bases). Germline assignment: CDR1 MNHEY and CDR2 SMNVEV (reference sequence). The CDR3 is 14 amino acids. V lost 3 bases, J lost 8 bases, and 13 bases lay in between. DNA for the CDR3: TGTGCCAGCAGTTTTAGAATTTGGGGGGAAAAACTGTTTTTT. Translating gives CASSFRIWGEKLFF.

The CDR3 DNA reads TGTGCCAGCACCACAGGGCCTAGCGGTCACAATGAGCAGTTCTTC. Translated, it gives CASTTGPSGHNEQFF. The gene calls are TRBV5-4 and TRBJ2-1, with a weak D call TRBD2 (7 bases). CDR3 length: 15 residues. Germline loops: CDR1 SGHNT, CDR2 YYREEE (reference sequence). V gave up 6 bases and J gave up 5 bases, with 18 bases separating them.

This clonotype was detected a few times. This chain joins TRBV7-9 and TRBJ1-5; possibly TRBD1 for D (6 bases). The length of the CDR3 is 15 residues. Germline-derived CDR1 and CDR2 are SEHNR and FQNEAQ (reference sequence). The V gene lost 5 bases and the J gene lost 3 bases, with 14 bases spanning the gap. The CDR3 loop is CASSRGGIDNQPQHF. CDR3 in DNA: TGTGCCAGCAGCCGAGGGGGGATCGACAATCAGCCCCAGCATTTT. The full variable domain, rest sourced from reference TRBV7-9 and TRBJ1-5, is DTGVSQNPRHKITKRGQNVTFRCDPISEHNRLYWYRQTLGQGPEFLTYFQNEAQLEKSRLLSDRFSAERPKGSFSTLEIQRTEQGDSAMYLCASSRGGIDNQPQHFGDGTRLSIL.

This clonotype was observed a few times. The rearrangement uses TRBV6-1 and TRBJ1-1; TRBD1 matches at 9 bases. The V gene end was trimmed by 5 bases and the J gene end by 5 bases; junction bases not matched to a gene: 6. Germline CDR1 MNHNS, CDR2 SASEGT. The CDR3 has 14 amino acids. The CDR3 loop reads CASSLGTGWTEAFF. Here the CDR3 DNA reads TGTGCCAGCAGTCTGGGGACAGGGTGGACTGAAGCTTTCTTT.

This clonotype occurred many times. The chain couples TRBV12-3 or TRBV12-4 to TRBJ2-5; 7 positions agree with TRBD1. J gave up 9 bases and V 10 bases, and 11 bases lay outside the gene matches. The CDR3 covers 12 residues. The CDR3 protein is CATTTGTAAQYF. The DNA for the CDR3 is TGTGCCACCACGACAGGGACCGCGGCCCAGTACTTC.

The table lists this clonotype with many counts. The CDR3 sequence is CASSPGAGGNGETQYF. In DNA form, the CDR3 reads TGTGCCAGCAGTCCGGGGGCGGGGGGAAACGGAGAGACCCAGTACTTC. The chain couples TRBV27 to TRBJ2-5, with TRBD2 matching over 8 bases. V gave up 5 bases and J gave up 4 bases; unmatched junction bases: 12. Germline values: CDR1 MNHEY, CDR2 SMNVEV (reference sequence). The CDR3 has 16 residues.

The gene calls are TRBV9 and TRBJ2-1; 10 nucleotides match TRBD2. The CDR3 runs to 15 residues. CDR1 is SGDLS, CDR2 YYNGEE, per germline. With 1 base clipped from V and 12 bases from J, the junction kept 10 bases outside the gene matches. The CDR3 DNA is TGTGCCAGCAGCGTAAAGCTAGCGGGGGAGGGGGTGCAGTTCTTC. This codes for CASSVKLAGEGVQFF.

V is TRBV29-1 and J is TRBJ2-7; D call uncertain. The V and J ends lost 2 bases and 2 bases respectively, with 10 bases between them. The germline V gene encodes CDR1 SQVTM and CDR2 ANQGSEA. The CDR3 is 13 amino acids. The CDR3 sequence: CSVESTTTYEQYF. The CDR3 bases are TGCAGCGTTGAATCAACCACCACCTACGAGCAGTACTTC.